Below are 5 T cell receptor beta chains sequenced from a single sample in a study of T cells after yellow fever vaccination. Using its own MiXCR run on the 5' RACE reads, TCRdb lists one record per CDR3 protein. The data hold hundreds of thousands of distinct CDR3 sequences, with over 15% observed a single time. The sequences come from PBMCs, collected 15 days after the yellow fever booster vaccination. The receptors come from a man aged 25-45 years who received the YFV17D yellow fever vaccine.

This clonotype was counted only a few times. The rearrangement links TRBV20-1 to TRBJ2-3, with 11 nucleotides matching TRBD1. The CDR3 extends over 14 amino acids. Germline-derived CDR1 and CDR2 are DFQATT and SNEGSKA (reference sequence). J gave up 5 bases and V 6 bases, and 7 bases lay outside the gene matches. The CDR3 here is CSAKDRGRQDTQYF. As DNA, the CDR3 is TGCAGTGCAAAGGACAGGGGGCGACAAGATACGCAGTATTTT.

V gene TRBV20-1 combines with J gene TRBJ2-7; D is possibly TRBD1 or TRBD2 (6 bases each). Deletions cut 0 bases from V and 4 bases from J, with 16 bases between. There are 15 residues in the CDR3. Germline V gene sequence: CDR1 DFQATT, CDR2 SNEGSKA (reference sequence). The CDR3 region has the DNA TGCAGTGCTAGAGATGGGAGAGGGGGGAGTTACGAGCAGTACTTC. It codes for CSARDGRGGSYEQYF.

This clonotype has a handful of counts. The chain uses TRBV5-1 and TRBJ2-3; unclear D gene. The CDR3 runs to 14 residues. Germline V CDR1 and CDR2: SGHRS, YFSETQ. V lost 5 bases and J 1 base, leaving 11 bases between the germline ends. CDR3 nucleotides: TGCGCCAGCAGGGGCTCGATCGGCACAGATACGCAGTATTTT. Its protein product is CASRGSIGTDTQYF.

J is TRBJ2-7 and V is TRBV29-1, with 8 bases matching TRBD1. CDR3 length equals 13 residues. V was clipped by 4 bases and J by 5 bases; unmatched bases: 7. Germline loops: CDR1 SQVTM, CDR2 ANQGSEA. The CDR3 sequence: CSVVGQGAHEQYF. Here the CDR3 DNA reads TGCAGCGTTGTCGGGCAGGGGGCCCACGAGCAGTACTTC.

This clonotype was seen only a few times. This chain joins TRBV5-1 and TRBJ1-1; no clear D gene. The V end was cut by 2 bases, the J end by 8 bases, with 22 bases between. The germline gives CDR1 SGHRS, CDR2 YFSETQ. The CDR3 is 16 amino acids. CDR3 in DNA: TGCGCCAGCAGCTTCGAAGGGTCTCAGAGACCATCGGAAGCTTTCTTT. Protein product: CASSFEGSQRPSEAFF. The full variable domain, completed using reference TRBV5-1 and TRBJ1-1, is KAGVTQTPRYLIKTRGQQVTLSCSPISGHRSVSWYQQTPGQGLQFLFEYFSETQRNKGNFPGRFSGRQFSNSRSEMNVSTLELGDSALYLCASSFEGSQRPSEAFFGQGTRLTVV.